The 22 T cell receptor beta chains below all came from one sample that was sequenced in a study of T-cell reconstitution after alpha-beta-depleted transplantation in children. It was with unique molecular identifiers that the TCRbeta library was prepared. In TCRdb, the PCR reads were re-called with MiXCR into one record per CDR3 protein. The data hold about 610,000 distinct CDR3 sequences, with over 9.5% observed a single time. Sequencing used PBMCs from the stem cell graft donor, obtained from the stem cell graft. The receptors were gathered from a human donor who donated a stem cell graft to a child with acute myeloid leukemia.

In its sample, this clonotype was seen many times. As DNA, the CDR3 is TGTGCCAGCAGTTTCAGACCGCCCTACGAGCAGTACTTC. It is translated as CASSFRPPYEQYF. V and J are TRBV12-3 or TRBV12-4 and TRBJ2-7, with unresolved D. The V gene lost 3 bases and the J gene lost 2 bases, with 8 bases spanning the gap. The length of the CDR3 is 13 residues.

This clonotype has at least ten counts. This chain uses TRBV20-1 with TRBJ2-5; 12 positions agree with TRBD2. This CDR3 has 15 amino acids. The V and J ends lost 0 bases and 5 bases, in that order; junction bases with no gene match: 4. Germline V gene data show CDR1 as DFQATT and CDR2 as SNEGSKA (reference sequence). This CDR3 reads CSARELAGGWETQYF. CDR3 nucleotides: TGCAGTGCTAGAGAACTAGCGGGAGGTTGGGAGACCCAGTACTTC.

This clonotype was seen only a few times. The chain is built from TRBV24-1 and TRBJ2-2, with D maybe TRBD2 (7 bases). Trimming took off 0 bases at V and 3 bases at J, with 13 bases between the two ends. CDR1 is KGHDR and CDR2 is SFDVKD in the germline V gene. The CDR3 runs 17 residues. Here the CDR3 DNA reads TGTGCCACCAGTGATTTGAGGGGGAGGGCCTACACCGGGGAGCTGTTTTTT. Translated, it gives CATSDLRGRAYTGELFF.

At least ten counts were recorded for this clonotype. The chain joins TRBV11-2 to TRBJ2-4; D remains ambiguous. The CDR3 totals 14 residues. From germline, CDR1 is SGHAT and CDR2 FQNNGV. Trimming took 5 bases from V and 0 from J, leaving 8 bases between them. The chain's CDR3 is CASSQDVAKNIQYF. The CDR3 DNA sequence: TGTGCCAGCAGCCAGGATGTAGCCAAAAACATTCAGTACTTC. Together with reference TRBV11-2 and TRBJ2-4, the CDR3 gives the full variable domain: EAGVAQSPRYKIIEKRQSVAFWCNPISGHATLYWYQQILGQGPKLLIQFQNNGVVDDSQLPKDRFSAERLKGVDSTLKIQPAKLEDSAVYLCASSQDVAKNIQYFGAGTRLSVL.

The table lists this clonotype with many counts. The chain recombines TRBV5-1 with TRBJ2-1; 9 bases agree with TRBD1. The length of the CDR3 is 15 residues. Germline V gene sequence: CDR1 SGHRS, CDR2 YFSETQ. J lost 9 bases, V lost 0 bases, and 7 bases had no gene match. CDR3 sequence: CASSLGGQGVGEQFF. Here the CDR3 DNA reads TGCGCCAGCAGCTTGGGGGGACAGGGCGTCGGTGAGCAGTTCTTC.

J is TRBJ2-1 and V is TRBV4-3; tentatively, D is TRBD2 (5 bases). The CDR3 extends over 16 amino acids. Trimming stripped 0 bases from V and 2 bases from J, with 11 bases between. From germline, CDR1 is LGHNA and CDR2 YSLEER. As DNA, the CDR3 is TGCGCCAGCAGCCAAGATGTGCTAGCACCCTACAATGAGCAGTTCTTC. Translation gives CASSQDVLAPYNEQFF.

There are a few counts of this clonotype. The gene calls are TRBV27 and TRBJ2-4; 7 bases map to TRBD1. Germline-derived CDR1 and CDR2 are MNHEY and SMNVEV (reference sequence). This CDR3 has 15 amino acids. Trimming at V came to 5 bases and at J to 9 bases, leaving 13 bases not matched to a gene. Here the CDR3 DNA reads TGTGCCAGCAGTCCAGAGAGGGGGCGAAAACGCATTCAGTACTTC. Protein sequence: CASSPERGRKRIQYF.

This clonotype was picked up a small number of times. The genes are TRBV20-1 and TRBJ2-7; 11 nucleotides match TRBD2. Per germline, CDR1 DFQATT and CDR2 SNEGSKA (reference sequence). J gave up 4 bases and V 0 bases, and 5 bases lay outside the gene matches. CDR3 length equals 15 residues. The CDR3 spells CSARDRWTSGYEQYF. The CDR3 bases are TGCAGTGCTAGAGATCGTTGGACTAGCGGGTACGAGCAGTACTTC.

This clonotype has just a few counts. This chain joins TRBV20-1 and TRBJ1-1; TRBD1 aligns across 7 bases. The V and J ends lost 2 bases and 0 bases, in that order; junction bases with no gene match: 12. There are 17 residues in the CDR3. Germline V gene data show CDR1 as DFQATT and CDR2 as SNEGSKA (reference sequence). This chain's CDR3 is CSARLHPTGPMNTEAFF. As DNA, the CDR3 is TGCAGTGCTAGACTCCACCCGACAGGGCCGATGAACACTGAAGCTTTCTTT.

This clonotype was counted only a few times. V is TRBV7-9 and J is TRBJ1-1; possible D gene TRBD1, 5 bases. CDR3 length: 14 amino acids. Germline V gene lookup returns CDR1 SEHNR and CDR2 FQNEAQ (reference sequence). Trimming shortened V by 3 bases and J by 2 bases, and 10 bases separated the two germline ends. The CDR3 sequence is CASSLFRDNTEAFF. The CDR3 bases are TGTGCCAGCAGCTTGTTCCGGGACAACACTGAAGCTTTCTTT.

This clonotype came up a few times. The chain joins TRBV20-1 to TRBJ1-6; 7 bases fit TRBD1. Germline V gives CDR1 DFQATT, CDR2 SNEGSKA (reference sequence). The CDR3 is made up of 13 amino acids. Trimming cost V 3 bases and J 4 bases; bases outside gene matches: 0. The CDR3 DNA reads as TGCAGTGCTAGGGGACAGTATAATTCACCCCTCCACTTT. It yields the protein CSARGQYNSPLHF.

The CDR3 DNA reads as TGTGCCACCAGTGATTTGAAGGGTAACATTCAGTACTTC. This sequence encodes CATSDLKGNIQYF. The chain recombines TRBV24-1 with TRBJ2-4; D not certain. The CDR3 totals 13 residues. The V end lost 0 bases, the J end lost 7 bases, and 6 bases lay between the germline ends. CDR1 is KGHDR, CDR2 SFDVKD, per germline.

V usage is TRBV15 and J usage is TRBJ2-3; D is unclear. Germline CDR1 reads LNHNV; CDR2 reads YYDKDF (reference sequence). This CDR3 contains 15 residues. V lost 3 bases to trimming and J lost 3 bases, with 13 bases between them. The CDR3 coding sequence is TGTGCCACCAGCAGCCTCACCCAGAGTACAGATACGCAGTATTTT. Translated: CATSSLTQSTDTQYF.

This chain connects TRBV29-1 to TRBJ2-6; no definite D call. The V end lost 5 bases, the J end lost 1 base, and 9 bases lay between the germline ends. The CDR3 is 14 amino acids. The V gene's germline CDR1 is SQVTM and CDR2 ANQGSEA. The chain's CDR3 is CSVTVRSGANVLTF. CDR3 nucleotide sequence: TGCAGCGTTACAGTACGGTCTGGGGCCAACGTCCTGACTTTC.

This clonotype was counted between two and nine times. The chain carries TRBV28 and TRBJ2-3; 10 bases map to TRBD2. The V segment lost 5 bases and the J segment 2 bases; nucleotides outside the gene matches: 10. Germline V gives CDR1 MDHEN, CDR2 SYDVKM. The CDR3 has 17 residues. The CDR3 region has the DNA TGTGCCAGCAGTCCCGGGACTAGCGAGATGTACACAGATACGCAGTATTTT. Translating gives CASSPGTSEMYTDTQYF.

This clonotype was seen a few times. V and J are TRBV7-9 and TRBJ2-7; 13 bases agree with TRBD2. CDR3 length: 17 residues. Germline assignment: CDR1 SEHNR and CDR2 FQNEAQ (reference sequence). V gave up 5 bases and J gave up 3 bases; unmatched junction bases: 10. The CDR3 is CASSLRTSGSGNYEQYF. The CDR3, as DNA: TGTGCCAGCAGCCTAAGGACTAGCGGGAGTGGTAACTACGAGCAGTACTTC.

The chain links TRBV7-2 to TRBJ1-5; maybe TRBD1 (5 bases). This CDR3 has 16 amino acids. The germline gives CDR1 SGHTA, CDR2 FQGNSA. V was pared by 5 bases and J by 4 bases, with 18 bases between. CDR3: CASSPGVQGANQPQHF. The CDR3 DNA reads as TGTGCCAGCAGCCCGGGGGTGCAAGGAGCAAATCAGCCCCAGCATTTT.

This rearrangement joins TRBV7-9 to TRBJ1-5, with D perhaps TRBD1 (6 bases). CDR3 length equals 14 residues. V was pared by 4 bases and J by 4 bases, with 11 bases between. The germline V gene has CDR1 SEHNR and CDR2 FQNEAQ (reference sequence). CDR3 amino acids: CASSSQGTNQPQHF. In DNA form, the CDR3 reads TGTGCCAGCAGCTCACAGGGAACGAATCAGCCCCAGCATTTT.

This clonotype was seen a few times. V gene TRBV20-1 combines with J gene TRBJ2-2; D is unresolved. V was pared by 6 bases and J by 0 bases, with 11 bases between. Germline V gene sequence: CDR1 DFQATT, CDR2 SNEGSKA (reference sequence). This CDR3 spans 14 amino acids. The DNA for the CDR3 is TGCAGTGCCCGTTCGCCCCCGAACACCGGGGAGCTGTTTTTT. It encodes CSARSPPNTGELFF.

This clonotype was counted at least ten times. The chain links TRBV6-5 to TRBJ2-5; 10 positions match TRBD2. The length of the CDR3 is 17 residues. Germline V CDR1 and CDR2: MNHEY, SVGAGI. The junction had 9 bases not matched to a gene; V was cut back by 2 bases and J by 3 bases. The CDR3 DNA reads TGTGCCAGCAGTTACGCTCTTCCCCTAGCGGGAGAAGAGACCCAGTACTTC. Protein sequence: CASSYALPLAGEETQYF.

This clonotype turned up a few times. As DNA, the CDR3 is TGTGCCAGCAGCAATACACAGGGATCGGGCCAGCCCCAGCATTTT. It translates to CASSNTQGSGQPQHF. The rearrangement uses TRBV7-2 and TRBJ1-5; possible D gene TRBD1, 6 bases. Germline-derived CDR1 and CDR2 are SGHTA and FQGNSA. Trimming shortened V by 5 bases and J by 7 bases, and 18 bases separated the two germline ends. The CDR3 consists of 15 residues.

This clonotype was observed a handful of times. CDR3 protein: CASTPGVNEQFF. The CDR3 DNA reads as TGTGCCAGCACTCCGGGGGTGAATGAGCAGTTCTTC. J is TRBJ2-1 and V is TRBV7-9; tentatively, D is TRBD2 (6 bases). CDR3 size: 12 residues. Deletions cut 7 bases from V and 7 bases from J, with 11 bases between. CDR1 is SEHNR and CDR2 is FQNEAQ in the germline V gene (reference sequence).